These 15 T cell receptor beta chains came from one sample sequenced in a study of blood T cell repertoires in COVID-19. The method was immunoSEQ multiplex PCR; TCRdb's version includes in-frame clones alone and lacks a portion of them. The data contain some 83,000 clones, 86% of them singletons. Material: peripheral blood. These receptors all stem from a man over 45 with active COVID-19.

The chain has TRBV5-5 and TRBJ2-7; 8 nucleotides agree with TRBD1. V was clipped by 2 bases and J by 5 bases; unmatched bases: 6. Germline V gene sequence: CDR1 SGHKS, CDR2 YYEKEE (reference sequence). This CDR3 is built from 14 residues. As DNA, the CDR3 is TGTGCCAGCAGCTTTCAGGGGGCTGAGGACGAGCAGTACTTC. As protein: CASSFQGAEDEQYF. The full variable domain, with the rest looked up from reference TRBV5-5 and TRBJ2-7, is DAGVTQSPTHLIKTRGQQVTLRCSPISGHKSVSWYQQVLGQGPQFIFQYYEKEERGRGNFPDRFSARQFPNYSSELNVNALLLGDSALYLCASSFQGAEDEQYFGPGTRLTVT.

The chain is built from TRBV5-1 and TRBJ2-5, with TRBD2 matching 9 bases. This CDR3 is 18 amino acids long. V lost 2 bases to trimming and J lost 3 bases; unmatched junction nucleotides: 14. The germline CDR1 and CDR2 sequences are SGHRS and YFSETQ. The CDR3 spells CASSLKPTRAGGEETQYF. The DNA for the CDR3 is TGCGCCAGCAGCTTAAAACCAACTAGAGCGGGGGGTGAAGAGACCCAGTACTTC.

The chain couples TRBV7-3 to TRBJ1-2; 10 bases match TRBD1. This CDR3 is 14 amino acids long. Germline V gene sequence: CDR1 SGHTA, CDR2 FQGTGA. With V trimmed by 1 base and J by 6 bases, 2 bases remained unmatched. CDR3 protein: CASSLRGQGNGYTF. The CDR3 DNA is TGTGCCAGCAGCTTAAGGGGACAGGGGAATGGCTACACCTTC.

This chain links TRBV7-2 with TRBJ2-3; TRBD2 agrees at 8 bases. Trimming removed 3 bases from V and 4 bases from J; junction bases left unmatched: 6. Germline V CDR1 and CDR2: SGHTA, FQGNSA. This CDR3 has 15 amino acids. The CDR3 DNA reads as TGTGCCAGCAGCTTTGTTCCGGGAGGGTCAGATACGCAGTATTTT. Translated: CASSFVPGGSDTQYF.

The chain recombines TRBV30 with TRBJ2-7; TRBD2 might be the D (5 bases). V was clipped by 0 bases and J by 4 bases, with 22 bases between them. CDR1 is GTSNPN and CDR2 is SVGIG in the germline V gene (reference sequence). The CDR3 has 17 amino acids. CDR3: CAWSVPRGTLGIYEQYF. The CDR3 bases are TGTGCCTGGAGTGTACCACGGGGTACGCTTGGAATATACGAGCAGTACTTC.

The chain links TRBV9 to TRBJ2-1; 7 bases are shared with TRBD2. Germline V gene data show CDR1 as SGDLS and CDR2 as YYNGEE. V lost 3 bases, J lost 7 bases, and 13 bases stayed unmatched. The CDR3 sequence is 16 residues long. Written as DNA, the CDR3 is TGTGCCAGCAGCGCTAGACGGACTAGTGGGGGTAATGAGCAGTTCTTC. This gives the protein CASSARRTSGGNEQFF.

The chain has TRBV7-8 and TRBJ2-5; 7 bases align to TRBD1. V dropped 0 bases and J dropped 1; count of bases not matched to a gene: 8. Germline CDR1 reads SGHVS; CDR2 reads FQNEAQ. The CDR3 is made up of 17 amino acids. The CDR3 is CASSLAWVSGGQETQYF. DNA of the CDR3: TGTGCCAGCAGCTTAGCGTGGGTTTCAGGGGGCCAAGAGACCCAGTACTTC.

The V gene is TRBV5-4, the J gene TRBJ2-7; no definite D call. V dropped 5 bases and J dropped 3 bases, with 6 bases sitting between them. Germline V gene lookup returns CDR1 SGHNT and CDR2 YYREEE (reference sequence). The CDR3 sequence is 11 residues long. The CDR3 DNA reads TGTGCCAGCAGTTTAAACTACGAGCAGTACTTC. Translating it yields CASSLNYEQYF.

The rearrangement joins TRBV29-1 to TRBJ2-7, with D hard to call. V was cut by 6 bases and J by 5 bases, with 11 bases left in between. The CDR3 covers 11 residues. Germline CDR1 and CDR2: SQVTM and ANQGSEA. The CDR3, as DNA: TGCAGCGTGGGCCCCAGGCACGAGCAGTACTTC. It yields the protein CSVGPRHEQYF.

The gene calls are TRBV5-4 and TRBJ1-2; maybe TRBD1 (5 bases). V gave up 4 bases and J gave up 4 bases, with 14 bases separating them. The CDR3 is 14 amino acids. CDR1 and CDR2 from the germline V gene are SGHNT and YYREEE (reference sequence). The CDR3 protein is CASSPQGASYGYTF. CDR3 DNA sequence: TGTGCCAGCAGCCCCCAGGGCGCGAGCTATGGCTACACCTTC.

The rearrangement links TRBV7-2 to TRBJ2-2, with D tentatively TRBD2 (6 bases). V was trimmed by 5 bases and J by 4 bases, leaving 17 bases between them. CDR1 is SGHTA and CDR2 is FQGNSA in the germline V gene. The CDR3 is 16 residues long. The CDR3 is CASSGASVAGTGELFF. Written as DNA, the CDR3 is TGTGCCAGCAGCGGGGCTAGCGTCGCGGGCACCGGGGAGCTGTTTTTT.

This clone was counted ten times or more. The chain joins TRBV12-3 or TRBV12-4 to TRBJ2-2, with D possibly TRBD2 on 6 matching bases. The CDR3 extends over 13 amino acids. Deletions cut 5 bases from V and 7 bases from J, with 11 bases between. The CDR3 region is CASSPLSGGELFF. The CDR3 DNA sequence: TGTGCCAGCAGTCCGCTTAGCGGCGGGGAGCTGTTTTTT.

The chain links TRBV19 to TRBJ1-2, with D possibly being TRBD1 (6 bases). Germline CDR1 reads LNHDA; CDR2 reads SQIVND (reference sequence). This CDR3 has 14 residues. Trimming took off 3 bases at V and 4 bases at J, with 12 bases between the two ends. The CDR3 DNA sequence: TGTGCCAGTAGTATGGGAGACAGGATCTATGGCTACACCTTC. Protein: CASSMGDRIYGYTF.

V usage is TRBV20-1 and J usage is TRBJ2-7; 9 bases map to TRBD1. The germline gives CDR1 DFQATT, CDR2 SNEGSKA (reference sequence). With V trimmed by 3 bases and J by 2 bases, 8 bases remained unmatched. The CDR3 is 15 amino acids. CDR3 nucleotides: TGCAGTGCTAGTATGGACAGGGGTAGGACCTACGAGCAGTACTTC. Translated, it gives CSASMDRGRTYEQYF.

CDR3 coding DNA: TGTGCCAGCAGACTCCGGGACAGATATTCCTACGAGCAGTACTTC. Encoded protein: CASRLRDRYSYEQYF. This chain uses TRBV6-5 with TRBJ2-7; 7 nucleotides agree with TRBD1. The length of the CDR3 is 15 residues. Germline values: CDR1 MNHEY, CDR2 SVGAGI. V lost 6 bases and J lost 1; bases outside the gene matches: 9.